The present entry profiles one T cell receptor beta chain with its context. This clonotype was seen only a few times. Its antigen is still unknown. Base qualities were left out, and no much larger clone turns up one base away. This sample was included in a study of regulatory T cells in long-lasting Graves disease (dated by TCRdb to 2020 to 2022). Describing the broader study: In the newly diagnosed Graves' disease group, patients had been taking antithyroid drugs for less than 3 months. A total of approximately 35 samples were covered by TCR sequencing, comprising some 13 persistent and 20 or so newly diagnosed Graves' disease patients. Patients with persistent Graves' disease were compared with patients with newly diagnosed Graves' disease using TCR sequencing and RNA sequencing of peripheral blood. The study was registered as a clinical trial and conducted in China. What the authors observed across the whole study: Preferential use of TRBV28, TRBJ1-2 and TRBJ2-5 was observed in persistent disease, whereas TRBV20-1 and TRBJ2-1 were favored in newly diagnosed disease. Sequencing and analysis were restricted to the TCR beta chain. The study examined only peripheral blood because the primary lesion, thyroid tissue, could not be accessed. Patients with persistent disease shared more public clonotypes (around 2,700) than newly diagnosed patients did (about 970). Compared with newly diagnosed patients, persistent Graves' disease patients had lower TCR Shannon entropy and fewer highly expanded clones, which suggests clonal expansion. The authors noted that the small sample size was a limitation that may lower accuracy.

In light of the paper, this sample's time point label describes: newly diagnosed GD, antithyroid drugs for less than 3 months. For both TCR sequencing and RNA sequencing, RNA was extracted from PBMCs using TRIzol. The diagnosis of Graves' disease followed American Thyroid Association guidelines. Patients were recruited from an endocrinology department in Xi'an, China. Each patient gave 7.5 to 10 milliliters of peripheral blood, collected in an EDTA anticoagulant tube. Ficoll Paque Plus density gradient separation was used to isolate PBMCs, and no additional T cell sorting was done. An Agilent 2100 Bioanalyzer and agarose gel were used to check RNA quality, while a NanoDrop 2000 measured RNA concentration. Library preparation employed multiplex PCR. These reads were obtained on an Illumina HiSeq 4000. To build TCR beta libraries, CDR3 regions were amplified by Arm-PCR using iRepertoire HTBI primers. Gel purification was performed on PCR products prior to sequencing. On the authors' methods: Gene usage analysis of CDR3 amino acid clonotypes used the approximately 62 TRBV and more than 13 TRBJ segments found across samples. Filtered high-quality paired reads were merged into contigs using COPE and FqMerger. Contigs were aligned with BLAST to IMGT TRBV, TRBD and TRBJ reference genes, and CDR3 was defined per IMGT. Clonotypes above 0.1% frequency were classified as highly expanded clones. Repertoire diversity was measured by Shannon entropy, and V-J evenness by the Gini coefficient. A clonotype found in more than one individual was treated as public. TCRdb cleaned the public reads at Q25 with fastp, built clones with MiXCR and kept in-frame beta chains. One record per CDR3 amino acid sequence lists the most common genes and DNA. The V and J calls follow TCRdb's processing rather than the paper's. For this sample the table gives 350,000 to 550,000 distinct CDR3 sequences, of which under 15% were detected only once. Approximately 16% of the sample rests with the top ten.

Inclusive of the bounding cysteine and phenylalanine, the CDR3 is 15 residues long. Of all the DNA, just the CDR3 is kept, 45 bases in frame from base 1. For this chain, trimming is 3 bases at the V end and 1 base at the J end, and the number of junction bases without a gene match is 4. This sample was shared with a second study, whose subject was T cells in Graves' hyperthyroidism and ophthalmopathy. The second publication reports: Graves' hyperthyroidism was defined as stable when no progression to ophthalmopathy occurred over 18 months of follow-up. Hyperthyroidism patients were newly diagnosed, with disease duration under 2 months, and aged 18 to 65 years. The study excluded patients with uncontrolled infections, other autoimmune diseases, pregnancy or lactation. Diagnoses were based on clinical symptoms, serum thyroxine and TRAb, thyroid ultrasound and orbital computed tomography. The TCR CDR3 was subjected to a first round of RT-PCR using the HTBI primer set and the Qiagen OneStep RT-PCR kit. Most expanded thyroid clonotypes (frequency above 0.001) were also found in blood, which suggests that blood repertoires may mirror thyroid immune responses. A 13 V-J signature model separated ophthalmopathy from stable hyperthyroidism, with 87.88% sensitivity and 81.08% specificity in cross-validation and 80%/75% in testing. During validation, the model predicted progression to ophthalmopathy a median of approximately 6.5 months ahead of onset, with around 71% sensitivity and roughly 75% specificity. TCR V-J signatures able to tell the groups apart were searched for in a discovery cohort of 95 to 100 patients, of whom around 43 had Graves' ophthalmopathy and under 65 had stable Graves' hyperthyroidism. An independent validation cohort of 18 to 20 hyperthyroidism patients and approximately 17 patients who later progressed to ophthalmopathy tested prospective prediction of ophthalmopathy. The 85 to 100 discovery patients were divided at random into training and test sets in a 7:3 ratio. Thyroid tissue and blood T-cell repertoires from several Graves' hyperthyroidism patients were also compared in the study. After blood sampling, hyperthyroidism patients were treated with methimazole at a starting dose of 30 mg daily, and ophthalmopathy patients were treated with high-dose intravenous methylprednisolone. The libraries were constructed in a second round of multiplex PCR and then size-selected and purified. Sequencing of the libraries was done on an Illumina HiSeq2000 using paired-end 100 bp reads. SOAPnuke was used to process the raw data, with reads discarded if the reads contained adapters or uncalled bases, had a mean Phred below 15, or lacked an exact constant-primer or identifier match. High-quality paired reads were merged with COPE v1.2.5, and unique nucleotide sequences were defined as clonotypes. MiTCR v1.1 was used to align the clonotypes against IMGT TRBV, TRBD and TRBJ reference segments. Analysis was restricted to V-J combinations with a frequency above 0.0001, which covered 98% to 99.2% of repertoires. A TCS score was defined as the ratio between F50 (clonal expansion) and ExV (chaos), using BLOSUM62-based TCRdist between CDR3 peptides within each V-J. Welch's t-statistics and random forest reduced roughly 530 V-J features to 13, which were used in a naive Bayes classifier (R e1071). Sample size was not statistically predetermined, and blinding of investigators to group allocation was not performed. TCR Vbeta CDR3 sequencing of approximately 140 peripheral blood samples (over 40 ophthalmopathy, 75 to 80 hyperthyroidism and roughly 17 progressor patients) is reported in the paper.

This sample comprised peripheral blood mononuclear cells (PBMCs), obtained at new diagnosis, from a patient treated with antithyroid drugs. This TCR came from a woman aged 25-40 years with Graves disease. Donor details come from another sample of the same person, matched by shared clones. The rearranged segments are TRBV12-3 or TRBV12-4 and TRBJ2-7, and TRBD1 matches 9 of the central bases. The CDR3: CASSFFGTGSYEQYF. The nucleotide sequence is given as TGTGCCAGCAGTTTCTTCGGGACAGGGTCCTACGAGCAGTACTTC.